The rows below give T cell receptor beta chains drawn from one sample of a study of OX40 agonist ivuxolimab in advanced cancers. Measured with immunoSEQ multiplex PCR; TCRdb has only the in-frame clones, and not every one. The sample gives roughly 70,000 clones, 85% of which show up once; about 0.76% is in the top ten. This specimen consisted of CD4+ or CD8+ T cells sorted from blood, obtained in a trial of the OX40 agonist ivuxolimab. Source of these receptors: an adult with an advanced solid tumor such as melanoma, head and neck, liver or kidney cancer. CDR3s include the opening cysteine and the closing phenylalanine or tryptophan. The D gene is left open where the match is weak. The size field is filled for only some rows; it gives once, few, many or a size class.

D gene: TRBD1
clone size: NA
J gene: TRBJ1-6
V gene: TRBV6-5
CDR3 DNA: TGTGCCAGCACCGCCTTTGACAGGGCGAATTCACCCCTCCACTTT
CDR3 protein: CASTAFDRANSPLHF

D gene: TRBD1
clone size: NA
J gene: TRBJ1-2
V gene: TRBV19
CDR3 DNA: TGTGCCAGTACCCTTTCCTTCACAGGGGGAAGCCGGGATGGCTACACCTTC
CDR3 protein: CASTLSFTGGSRDGYTF

D gene: NA
clone size: NA
J gene: TRBJ1-5
V gene: TRBV19
CDR3 DNA: TGTGCCAGTAGTATAAAGGGTGGGTGGAATCAGCCCCAGCATTTT
CDR3 protein: CASSIKGGWNQPQHF

D gene: TRBD1
clone size: NA
J gene: TRBJ2-1
V gene: TRBV6-4
CDR3 DNA: TGTGCCAGCAGTGACTGGGCAGGGGGAGTCTACAATGAGCAGTTCTTC
CDR3 protein: CASSDWAGGVYNEQFF

D gene: TRBD1
clone size: once
J gene: TRBJ2-3
V gene: TRBV11-2
CDR3 DNA: TGTGCCAGCAGCCTACAGGGGGCCGGCACAGATACGCAGTATTTT
CDR3 protein: CASSLQGAGTDTQYF

D gene: NA
clone size: NA
J gene: TRBJ2-7
V gene: TRBV5-1
CDR3 DNA: TGCGCCAGCAGCCCGGGGCGGGGGCAGGGGTACGAGCAGTACTTC
CDR3 protein: CASSPGRGQGYEQYF

D gene: TRBD1
clone size: NA
J gene: TRBJ2-5
V gene: TRBV9
CDR3 DNA: TGTGCCAGCAGCAGACAGGGTTTAGAGACCCAGTACTTC
CDR3 protein: CASSRQGLETQYF

D gene: NA
clone size: NA
J gene: TRBJ1-2
V gene: TRBV6-6
CDR3 DNA: TGTGCCAGCAGTTACCTTGCCGGCCAGGGACGCTACACCTTC
CDR3 protein: CASSYLAGQGRYTF

D gene: NA
clone size: NA
J gene: TRBJ2-3
V gene: TRBV6-6
CDR3 DNA: TGTGCCAGCAGTCGAGGAGGGCTCAGCACAGATACGCAGTATTTT
CDR3 protein: CASSRGGLSTDTQYF

D gene: NA
clone size: NA
J gene: TRBJ2-5
V gene: TRBV30
CDR3 DNA: TGTGCCTGGAGTGTTAGAGAGACCCAGTACTTC
CDR3 protein: CAWSVRETQYF

D gene: NA
clone size: NA
J gene: TRBJ2-5
V gene: TRBV27
CDR3 DNA: TGTGCCAGCAGGGAAGAGGAGACCCAGTACTTC
CDR3 protein: CASREEETQYF

D gene: NA
clone size: NA
J gene: TRBJ2-2
V gene: TRBV6-4
CDR3 DNA: TGTGCCAGCAGTGTCAAGGGGGGGGCCGGGGAGCTGTTTTTT
CDR3 protein: CASSVKGGAGELFF

D gene: NA
clone size: NA
J gene: TRBJ2-1
V gene: TRBV7-2
CDR3 DNA: TGTGCCAGCAGCTTAGGGGTGTCGAGCTCCTACAATGAGCAGTTCTTC
CDR3 protein: CASSLGVSSSYNEQFF

D gene: TRBD2
clone size: NA
J gene: TRBJ2-1
V gene: TRBV4-1
CDR3 DNA: TGCGCCAGCAGCCAAGGTCCCCTAGCGGGGGGGCGTGAGCAGTTCTTC
CDR3 protein: CASSQGPLAGGREQFF

D gene: NA
clone size: NA
J gene: TRBJ2-1
V gene: TRBV4-3
CDR3 DNA: TGCGCCAGCAGCCAAGAGGCTTGGAATGAGCAGTTCTTC
CDR3 protein: CASSQEAWNEQFF

D gene: TRBD2
clone size: NA
J gene: TRBJ2-7
V gene: TRBV7-2
CDR3 DNA: TGTGCCAGCACCTCTGAGCGGGGGTTTACCTACGAGCAGTACTTC
CDR3 protein: CASTSERGFTYEQYF

D gene: NA
clone size: NA
J gene: TRBJ1-2
V gene: TRBV6-6
CDR3 DNA: TGTGCCAGCAGTTCAGGACAAGATGTAAACTATGGCTACACCTTC
CDR3 protein: CASSSGQDVNYGYTF

D gene: NA
clone size: NA
J gene: TRBJ1-6
V gene: TRBV7-2
CDR3 DNA: TGTGCCAGCAGTTTGACAAATTCACCCCTCCACTTT
CDR3 protein: CASSLTNSPLHF

D gene: TRBD1
clone size: NA
J gene: TRBJ1-5
V gene: TRBV6-5
CDR3 DNA: TGTGCCAGCAGCTACAGGGGGAATCAGCCCCAGCATTTT
CDR3 protein: CASSYRGNQPQHF

D gene: NA
clone size: NA
J gene: TRBJ1-2
V gene: TRBV7-9
CDR3 DNA: TGTGCCAGCAGCGATAATACCAGTGGCTACACCTTC
CDR3 protein: CASSDNTSGYTF

D gene: NA
clone size: NA
J gene: TRBJ2-2
V gene: TRBV19
CDR3 DNA: TGTGCCAGTAGCGGGGACCAGGGCACCGGGGAGCTGTTTTTT
CDR3 protein: CASSGDQGTGELFF

D gene: NA
clone size: NA
J gene: TRBJ2-5
V gene: TRBV5-1
CDR3 DNA: TGCGCCAGCAGCTTGCTAGGACCCGAGACCCAGTACTTC
CDR3 protein: CASSLLGPETQYF

D gene: NA
clone size: NA
J gene: TRBJ1-1
V gene: TRBV11-3
CDR3 DNA: TGTGCCAGCAGCTTAGAGAATAACAGGCAGGCTTTCTTT
CDR3 protein: CASSLENNRQAFF

D gene: NA
clone size: NA
J gene: TRBJ2-7
V gene: TRBV10-3
CDR3 DNA: TGTGCCATGGGACGCGGCTACGAGCAGTACTTC
CDR3 protein: CAMGRGYEQYF

D gene: TRBD1
clone size: NA
J gene: TRBJ2-7
V gene: TRBV19
CDR3 DNA: TGTGCCAGTCGTGGACAGGGGCCGAGGGGTTCCGAGCAGTACTTC
CDR3 protein: CASRGQGPRGSEQYF

D gene: TRBD2
clone size: NA
J gene: TRBJ2-3
V gene: TRBV12-5
CDR3 DNA: TGTGCTAGTGGTTTGGGGGGGACTAGCGGACGGAGCACAGATACGCAGTATTTT
CDR3 protein: CASGLGGTSGRSTDTQYF

D gene: NA
clone size: NA
J gene: TRBJ1-6
V gene: TRBV6-6
CDR3 DNA: TGTGCCAGCAGGCAGGGGCTAGAGTCACCCCTCCACTTT
CDR3 protein: CASRQGLESPLHF

D gene: NA
clone size: medium-sized
J gene: TRBJ1-1
V gene: TRBV6-6
CDR3 DNA: TGTGCCAGCAGTTACGGGATGAACACTGAAGCTTTCTTT
CDR3 protein: CASSYGMNTEAFF

D gene: NA
clone size: NA
J gene: TRBJ2-3
V gene: TRBV5-8
CDR3 DNA: TGTGCCAGCACCCCGGAGGCGAGGCCTGTGAGTACGCAGTATTTT
CDR3 protein: CASTPEARPVSTQYF

D gene: NA
clone size: NA
J gene: TRBJ1-3
V gene: TRBV5-6
CDR3 DNA: TGTGCCAGCAGCCTCGTCCCGAACACCATATATTTT
CDR3 protein: CASSLVPNTIYF

D gene: TRBD1
clone size: NA
J gene: TRBJ1-2
V gene: TRBV20-1
CDR3 DNA: TGCAGTGCCTCAGGGGGGAGAGGCTACACCTTC
CDR3 protein: CSASGGRGYTF

D gene: NA
clone size: NA
J gene: TRBJ2-3
V gene: TRBV7-2
CDR3 DNA: TGTGCCAGCAGCACAAAGGGTAGCACAGATACGCAGTATTTT
CDR3 protein: CASSTKGSTDTQYF

D gene: TRBD2
clone size: NA
J gene: TRBJ2-3
V gene: TRBV27
CDR3 DNA: TGTGCCAGCAGTTCCGTTGGGGAGGGCCCAGATACGCAGTATTTT
CDR3 protein: CASSSVGEGPDTQYF

D gene: TRBD1
clone size: NA
J gene: TRBJ2-7
V gene: TRBV5-1
CDR3 DNA: TGCGCCAGCAGCCCGGACAGGGGAATCTACGAGCAGTACTTC
CDR3 protein: CASSPDRGIYEQYF

D gene: NA
clone size: NA
J gene: TRBJ1-1
V gene: TRBV5-1
CDR3 DNA: TGCGCCAGCACCCCACCTGACAGGCCCGCCACTGAAGCTTTCTTT
CDR3 protein: CASTPPDRPATEAFF

D gene: TRBD2
clone size: NA
J gene: TRBJ2-5
V gene: TRBV7-6
CDR3 DNA: TGTGCCAGCAGCTCGGGACTAGCCTTAAAAGAGACCCAGTACTTC
CDR3 protein: CASSSGLALKETQYF

D gene: NA
clone size: NA
J gene: TRBJ2-7
V gene: TRBV6-5
CDR3 DNA: TGTGCCAGCAGTTACGTCGGCACAACCTACGAGCAGTACTTC
CDR3 protein: CASSYVGTTYEQYF

D gene: NA
clone size: NA
J gene: TRBJ1-1
V gene: TRBV28
CDR3 DNA: TGTGCCAGCAGTTTAGAGAACACTGAAGCTTTCTTT
CDR3 protein: CASSLENTEAFF

D gene: NA
clone size: NA
J gene: TRBJ2-3
V gene: TRBV11-3
CDR3 DNA: TGTGCCAGCAGCCTCTTCGCGGCCGCAGATACGCAGTATTTT
CDR3 protein: CASSLFAAADTQYF

D gene: NA
clone size: once
J gene: TRBJ2-2
V gene: TRBV7-6
CDR3 DNA: TGTGCCAGCAGCTTGGCAGACACCGGGGAGCTGTTTTTT
CDR3 protein: CASSLADTGELFF

D gene: TRBD2
clone size: NA
J gene: TRBJ2-1
V gene: TRBV30
CDR3 DNA: TGTGCCTGGACTCCGGGTAGCGGGGCGTCCTACAATGAGCAGTTCTTC
CDR3 protein: CAWTPGSGASYNEQFF

D gene: TRBD2
clone size: NA
J gene: TRBJ2-2
V gene: TRBV7-2
CDR3 DNA: TGTGCCAGCACCTCGGGGGCGGGAGGGGTCGGGGAGCTGTTTTTT
CDR3 protein: CASTSGAGGVGELFF

D gene: NA
clone size: NA
J gene: TRBJ2-3
V gene: TRBV27
CDR3 DNA: TGTGCCAGCAGTTTTCGACAGGTCCCAGATACGCAGTATTTT
CDR3 protein: CASSFRQVPDTQYF

D gene: NA
clone size: few
J gene: TRBJ1-1
V gene: TRBV4-1
CDR3 DNA: TGCGCCAGCAGCCTCCAGGCTCTGAACACTGAAGCTTTCTTT
CDR3 protein: CASSLQALNTEAFF